The 16 T cell receptor beta chains below all came from one sample that was sequenced in a study of blood T cell repertoires in COVID-19. The repertoire was sequenced with immunoSEQ multiplex PCR; TCRdb's copy has only in-frame clones and lacks some. The repertoire has hundreds of thousands of clones, roughly 85% of them found once; the top ten carry over 1.1%. Specimen: peripheral blood. The receptors originated from a woman aged 25 to 45 with active or convalescent COVID-19.

The rearrangement joins TRBV5-1 to TRBJ1-1; 7 bases are a match to TRBD1. V was pared by 4 bases and J by 6 bases, with 24 bases of the junction left unmatched. Germline V gene data show CDR1 as SGHRS and CDR2 as YFSETQ. The CDR3 has 19 amino acids. The CDR3 DNA follows: TGCGCCAGCAGCCAAAGAACCGGCCCTGGACAGGTTGAAGTTTCTGAAGCTTTCTTT. The encoded protein is CASSQRTGPGQVEVSEAFF.

This clone was counted once. The rearrangement links TRBV10-2 to TRBJ1-5; the match to TRBD1 covers 7 bases. CDR1 is WSHSY and CDR2 is SAAADI in the germline V gene. V dropped 5 bases and J dropped 1; count of bases not matched to a gene: 5. This CDR3 contains 15 residues. In DNA, the CDR3 is TGCGCCAGCAGTTCGGGACAGCTAAGCAATCAGCCCCAGCATTTT. As protein: CASSSGQLSNQPQHF.

This clone was detected only a few times. The chain carries TRBV10-3 and TRBJ1-2; D call uncertain. V was shortened by 0 bases and J by 2 bases, with 7 bases between the two germline ends. Germline CDR1 and CDR2: ENHRY and SYGVKD. The length of the CDR3 is 14 residues. DNA for the CDR3: TGTGCCATCAGTGAGTCGGGCAGGAACTATGGCTACACCTTC. Protein: CAISESGRNYGYTF.

The chain links TRBV9 to TRBJ1-2; 9 bases align to TRBD1. The ends lost 5 bases at V and 2 bases at J; junction bases unmatched: 16. CDR3 length: 18 amino acids. Germline CDR1 and CDR2: SGDLS and YYNGEE. DNA of the CDR3: TGTGCCAGCAGTGAGCCGGGACAGGGAAATTGGTACAACTATGGCTACACCTTC. It yields the protein CASSEPGQGNWYNYGYTF.

In this sample, this clone turned up a few times. The V gene is TRBV6-5, the J gene TRBJ1-2; 12 positions agree with TRBD1. Trimming took 4 bases from V and 5 from J; bases not matched to a gene: 5. CDR3 length: 15 amino acids. Germline-derived CDR1 and CDR2 are MNHEY and SVGAGI. The CDR3 nucleotides read TGTGCCAGCAGTTTTCCGGGACAGGGGGCTTATGGCTACACCTTC. Its translation is CASSFPGQGAYGYTF.

The chain recombines TRBV4-2 with TRBJ1-1; 7 bases are shared with TRBD1. J gave up 5 bases and V 1 base, and 7 bases lay outside the gene matches. The CDR3 loop spans 15 amino acids. Germline CDR1 and CDR2: LGHNA and YNFKEQ. The CDR3 loop reads CASSQAQGVNTEAFF. As DNA, the CDR3 is TGTGCCAGCAGCCAAGCGCAGGGGGTTAATACTGAAGCTTTCTTT.

The chain uses TRBV7-8 and TRBJ2-1; 8 bases are a match to TRBD1. J was trimmed by 3 bases and V by 1 base; bases with no gene match: 2. The CDR3 is 15 amino acids. The germline V gene encodes CDR1 SGHVS and CDR2 FQNEAQ. This chain's CDR3 is CASSLGQGNYNEQFF. CDR3 in DNA: TGTGCCAGCAGCTTAGGACAGGGGAACTACAATGAGCAGTTCTTC.

The genes are TRBV18 and TRBJ2-2, with 8 bases that match TRBD2. J was trimmed by 4 bases and V by 3 bases; bases with no gene match: 10. The CDR3 runs to 17 residues. Germline V gene data show CDR1 as KGHSH and CDR2 as LQKENI. CDR3 amino acids: CASSPPGRGVVTGELFF. The CDR3 DNA is TGTGCCAGCTCACCCCCCGGGAGGGGCGTCGTCACCGGGGAGCTGTTTTTT.

The CDR3 is CASSPIGQGNSPLHF. CDR3 nucleotide sequence: TGTGCCAGCAGCCCCATCGGACAGGGAAATTCACCCCTCCACTTT. This chain connects TRBV7-2 to TRBJ1-6; 8 bases map to TRBD1. The CDR3 covers 15 residues. After removal of 5 bases from V and 7 bases from J, the junction contained 7 bases not matched to a gene. Germline values: CDR1 SGHTA, CDR2 FQGNSA.

The rearrangement uses TRBV5-1 and TRBJ1-2; D is unclear. Looked up from germline, CDR1 is SGHRS and CDR2 is YFSETQ. This CDR3 is built from 13 residues. V was trimmed by 3 bases and J by 6 bases, leaving 12 bases between them. The CDR3 nucleotides are TGCGCCAGCAGCTGGAGCCCCGGGGATGGCTACACCTTC. This gives the protein CASSWSPGDGYTF. Drawing the rest from reference TRBV5-1 and TRBJ1-2, the complete variable domain is KAGVTQTPRYLIKTRGQQVTLSCSPISGHRSVSWYQQTPGQGLQFLFEYFSETQRNKGNFPGRFSGRQFSNSRSEMNVSTLELGDSALYLCASSWSPGDGYTFGSGTRLTVV.

Here the CDR3 DNA reads TGTGCCAGCAGTTTATTAGATATTACAGAGAACACCGGGGAGCTGTTTTTT. It yields the protein CASSLLDITENTGELFF. The chain combines TRBV28 with TRBJ2-2; D gene unclear. CDR3 size: 17 residues. Trimming left V 1 base short and J 1 base short, with 13 bases between. CDR1 MDHEN and CDR2 SYDVKM come from the germline V gene. The full variable domain, in which reference TRBV28 and TRBJ2-2 provide the parts outside the CDR3, is DVKVTQSSRYLVKRTGEKVFLECVQDMDHENMFWYRQDPGLGLRLIYFSYDVKMKEKGDIPEGYSVSREKKERFSLILESASTNQTSMYLCASSLLDITENTGELFFGEGSRLTVL.

This clone was picked up a small number of times. V and J are TRBV6-2 or TRBV6-3 and TRBJ1-1; TRBD1 is a possible D gene (6 bases). Trimming took off 6 bases at V and 4 bases at J, with 15 bases between the two ends. This CDR3 comprises 14 residues. Per the germline V gene, CDR1 is MNHEY and CDR2 is SVGEGT. CDR3 in DNA: TGTGCCAGCAGCCCCCAGGGGCTGGGCACTGAAGCTTTCTTT. This encodes CASSPQGLGTEAFF.

The chain couples TRBV6-5 to TRBJ2-2; 7 nucleotides match TRBD1. CDR3 size: 14 residues. V lost 6 bases, J lost 5 bases, and 6 bases stayed unmatched. The V gene's germline CDR1 is MNHEY and CDR2 SVGAGI. CDR3 sequence reads: CASSTGQPTGELFF. The CDR3 coding sequence is TGTGCCAGCAGCACGGGACAGCCAACCGGGGAGCTGTTTTTT.

CDR3 coding DNA: TGTGCCAGCAGCCTGGGACAGGGGTTTACTGAAGCTTTCTTT. Its translation: CASSLGQGFTEAFF. The J gene is TRBJ1-1, the V gene TRBV2, with 10 bases that match TRBD1. The CDR3 length is 14 residues. Per germline, CDR1 SNHLY and CDR2 FYNNEI. Trimming removed 6 bases from V and 5 bases from J; junction bases left unmatched: 6.

As for this clone: Other nucleotide sequences from this sample produce the same CDR3. The J gene is TRBJ1-2, the V gene TRBV29-1; TRBD1 matches 7 bases. Trimming removed 5 bases from V and 0 bases from J; junction bases left unmatched: 3. The CDR3 runs 13 residues. Germline values: CDR1 SQVTM, CDR2 ANQGSEA. The CDR3 protein is CSVRTGANYGYTF. The CDR3 DNA follows: TGCAGCGTTAGGACAGGTGCTAACTATGGCTACACCTTC.

The rearrangement joins TRBV2 to TRBJ1-1, with a weak D call TRBD1 (5 bases). The CDR3 runs 13 residues. The germline V gene has CDR1 SNHLY and CDR2 FYNNEI. Trimming stripped 6 bases from V and 1 base from J, with 9 bases between. This CDR3 is CASRVDKNTEAFF. The CDR3 region has the DNA TGTGCCAGCAGGGTGGACAAGAACACTGAAGCTTTCTTT.